This T cell receptor (beta chain) was captured in a study of CD8+CD57+ T cells in acquired aplastic anemia. The CDR3 has 13 residues. CDR1 is DFQATT, CDR2 SNEGSKA, per germline (reference sequence). Trimming at V came to 6 bases and at J to 7 bases, leaving 10 bases not matched to a gene. TCR beta VDJ and CDR3 profiling used genomic DNA as template. TCRdb used MiXCR to reprocess the reads, holding one entry per CDR3 protein. Among 150,000 to 200,000 distinct CDR3 sequences listed, just under 45% were seen once. This clonotype was counted at least ten times. The sequence was obtained from a human donor in good health. The specimen sequenced was sorted CD4+, CD8+, or CD8+CD57+ T cells (not recorded which) from PBMCs. The chain combines TRBV20-1 with TRBJ1-2; 8 bases are a match to TRBD1. CDR3 residues: CSAAGQGGSGYTF. The CDR3 region has the DNA TGCAGTGCCGCAGGACAGGGCGGATCTGGCTACACCTTC.